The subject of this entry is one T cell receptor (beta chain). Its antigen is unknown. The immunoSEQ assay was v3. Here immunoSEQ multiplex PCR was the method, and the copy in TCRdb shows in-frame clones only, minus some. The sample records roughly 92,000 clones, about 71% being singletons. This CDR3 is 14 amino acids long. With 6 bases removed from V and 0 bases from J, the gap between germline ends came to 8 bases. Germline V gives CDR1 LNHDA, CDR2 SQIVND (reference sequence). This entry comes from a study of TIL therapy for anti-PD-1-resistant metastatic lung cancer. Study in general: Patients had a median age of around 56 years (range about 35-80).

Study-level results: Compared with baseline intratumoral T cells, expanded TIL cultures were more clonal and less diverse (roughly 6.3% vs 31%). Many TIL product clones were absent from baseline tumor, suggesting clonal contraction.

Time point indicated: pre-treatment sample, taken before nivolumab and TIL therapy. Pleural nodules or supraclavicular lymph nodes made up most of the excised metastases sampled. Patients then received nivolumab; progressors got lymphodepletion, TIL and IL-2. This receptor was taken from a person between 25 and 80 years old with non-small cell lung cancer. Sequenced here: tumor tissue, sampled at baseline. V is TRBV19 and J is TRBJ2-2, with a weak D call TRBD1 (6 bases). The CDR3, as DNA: TGTGCCAGTAGCGACAGGTCGAACACCGGGGAGCTGTTTTTT. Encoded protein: CASSDRSNTGELFF.